Following are 25 T cell receptor beta chains from one sample sequenced in a study of human T cells and chemical hapten exposure. TCRdb redid the calling of the RACE reads with MiXCR, one entry per CDR3 protein. This sample has 240,000 or so distinct CDR3 sequences; about 9.4% occur once, and the top ten carry under 2.5%. Time point in this sample: pre-sensitization, week 0. The treatment was: therapeutic diphenylcyclopropenone sensitization with weekly scalp DPC. Here the sequenced sample was whole blood, taken in connection with sensitization to the hapten diphenylcyclopropenone (DPC). The receptors come from a woman between 35 and 50 years old with alopecia areata. Some clones in this sample may be carry-over from other donors' samples.

This clonotype was recorded a few times. DNA for the CDR3: TGTGCCAGCAGCTTAGGGACTCCCACAGATACGCAGTATTTT. Translating it yields CASSLGTPTDTQYF. The chain links TRBV7-2 to TRBJ2-3; tentatively, D is TRBD2 (5 bases). This CDR3 is built from 14 residues. Deletions cut 1 base from V and 2 bases from J, with 7 bases between. Germline V CDR1 and CDR2: SGHTA, FQGNSA.

This clonotype was recorded many times. J is TRBJ2-3 and V is TRBV4-3; D unclear. The CDR3 length is 16 residues. Trimming stripped 1 base from V and 2 bases from J, with 13 bases between. Germline CDR1 LGHNA, CDR2 YSLEER. CDR3 sequence (DNA): TGCGCCAGCAGCCAAGGGGTTAGCACACACACAGATACGCAGTATTTT. Translated, it gives CASSQGVSTHTDTQYF.

V is TRBV20-1 and J is TRBJ1-6; no clear D. Trimming stripped 3 bases from V and 8 bases from J, with 14 bases between. The CDR3 has 14 residues. From germline, CDR1 is DFQATT and CDR2 SNEGSKA (reference sequence). The CDR3 bases are TGCAGTGCTAGGAAGAGTAACCTAGATTCACCCCTCCACTTT. Residues: CSARKSNLDSPLHF.

This clonotype appeared a few times. The J gene is TRBJ2-2, the V gene TRBV7-2; TRBD1 agrees at 8 bases. The CDR3 length is 15 residues. CDR1 SGHTA and CDR2 FQGNSA come from the germline V gene. Trimming cost V 5 bases and J 6 bases; bases outside gene matches: 8. The CDR3 coding sequence is TGTGCCAGCAGCCCGGGACAGGTTTCAGCCGGGGAGCTGTTTTTT. Its translation: CASSPGQVSAGELFF.

In its sample, this clonotype was seen a few times. CDR3 nucleotide sequence: TGTGCCAGCAGTCCATCGGTGAACACTGAAGCTTTCTTT. Its protein is CASSPSVNTEAFF. The V and J genes are TRBV28 and TRBJ1-1; D is uncertain. With 5 bases removed from V and 0 bases from J, the gap between germline ends came to 7 bases. The CDR3 sequence is 13 residues long. Germline assignment: CDR1 MDHEN and CDR2 SYDVKM.

In this sample, this clonotype turned up many times. V and J are TRBV12-3 or TRBV12-4 and TRBJ1-1; 8 bases match TRBD1. CDR3 size: 15 residues. After removal of 6 bases from V and 4 bases from J, the junction contained 10 bases not matched to a gene. This chain's CDR3 is CASRVGQGYGTEAFF. Written as DNA, the CDR3 is TGTGCCAGCAGAGTAGGACAGGGATACGGCACTGAAGCTTTCTTT.

This clonotype was seen repeatedly, ten times or more. V is TRBV28 and J is TRBJ2-1; TRBD2 agrees at 7 bases. Trimming removed 3 bases from V and 6 bases from J; junction bases left unmatched: 8. This CDR3 region has 15 residues. Germline lookup yields CDR1 MDHEN and CDR2 SYDVKM. The CDR3 spells CASSLRLALLNEQFF. The CDR3, as DNA: TGTGCCAGCAGTTTGAGACTAGCCCTACTCAATGAGCAGTTCTTC.

This clonotype was counted only a few times. The chain couples TRBV7-9 to TRBJ1-1; 8 bases align to TRBD1. Germline assignment: CDR1 SEHNR and CDR2 FQNEAQ (reference sequence). The CDR3 has 17 amino acids. V lost 3 bases and J lost 6; bases outside the gene matches: 15. The CDR3 is CASSFPGRQGRSAEAFF. The CDR3 DNA reads TGTGCCAGCAGCTTCCCAGGACGACAGGGGCGGTCCGCTGAAGCTTTCTTT. Filled out from reference TRBV7-9 and TRBJ1-1, the complete variable domain reads DTGVSQNPRHKITKRGQNVTFRCDPISEHNRLYWYRQTLGQGPEFLTYFQNEAQLEKSRLLSDRFSAERPKGSFSTLEIQRTEQGDSAMYLCASSFPGRQGRSAEAFFGQGTRLTVV.

This clonotype has only a few counts. This chain joins TRBV7-2 and TRBJ2-1; D gene unclear. In germline, CDR1 is SGHTA, CDR2 FQGNSA. V was clipped by 2 bases and J by 6 bases, with 5 bases between them. This CDR3 contains 12 residues. The CDR3 DNA follows: TGTGCCAGCAGCTTATATTTCAATGAGCAGTTCTTC. Translation gives CASSLYFNEQFF.

This clonotype was counted a few times. This rearrangement joins TRBV24-1 to TRBJ2-1, with 11 bases that match TRBD2. Germline V CDR1 and CDR2: KGHDR, SFDVKD. J lost 4 bases, V lost 3 bases, and 7 bases had no gene match. The CDR3 has 17 amino acids. Here the CDR3 reads CATSDKMTSGKYNEQFF. The CDR3 DNA is TGTGCCACCAGTGATAAAATGACTAGCGGGAAATACAATGAGCAGTTCTTC.

This clonotype was detected only a few times. The chain couples TRBV7-8 to TRBJ1-2; 8 positions agree with TRBD1. Germline-derived CDR1 and CDR2 are SGHVS and FQNEAQ. The ends lost 5 bases at V and 4 bases at J; junction bases unmatched: 12. CDR3 length: 16 residues. CDR3 DNA: TGTGCCAGCAGCCGGAGGGGAGACAGGGGCGGCTATGGCTACACCTTC. Translating it yields CASSRRGDRGGYGYTF.

V gene TRBV14 combines with J gene TRBJ2-3, with D unresolved. This CDR3 has 16 amino acids. Germline assignment: CDR1 SGHDN and CDR2 FVKESK. V lost 1 base to trimming and J lost 1 base, with 12 bases between them. DNA of the CDR3: TGTGCCAGCAGCCAAGTGCGTGCGGACCGCACAGATACGCAGTATTTT. Protein: CASSQVRADRTDTQYF.

This clonotype showed up just a few times. This chain connects TRBV28 to TRBJ1-5, with a tentative D call TRBD1 (5 bases). V lost 5 bases and J 8 bases, leaving 22 bases between the germline ends. The CDR3 length is 16 residues. From germline, CDR1 is MDHEN and CDR2 SYDVKM. CDR3 nucleotides: TGTGCCAGCAGTCTCATCCTCGGGACGGATTCGGAGCCCCAGCATTTT. It translates to CASSLILGTDSEPQHF.

This clonotype was recorded a few times. This chain uses TRBV6-5 with TRBJ2-3; a weak D match, TRBD1 (5 bases). CDR3 length: 13 residues. CDR1 is MNHEY and CDR2 is SVGAGI in the germline V gene. The ends were cut back, 5 bases at V and 6 bases at J, with 12 bases in the middle. The CDR3 sequence: CASSQQGVDTQYF. The DNA for the CDR3 is TGTGCCAGCAGTCAACAAGGGGTCGATACGCAGTATTTT.

The rearrangement uses TRBV9 and TRBJ1-2, with TRBD1 as a possible D gene (6 bases). Trimming took 4 bases from V and 2 from J, leaving 9 bases between them. The CDR3 extends over 13 amino acids. Germline V gives CDR1 SGDLS, CDR2 YYNGEE. This CDR3 is CASSNTGNYGYTF. CDR3 coding DNA: TGTGCCAGCAGCAACACAGGGAACTATGGCTACACCTTC.

The chain links TRBV12-3 or TRBV12-4 to TRBJ2-7, with 7 bases matching TRBD1. V shed 6 bases and J 3 bases; nucleotides not matched to a gene: 8. The CDR3 consists of 14 residues. DNA for the CDR3: TGTGCCAGCAGCGCGGCGTCAGGGGGCTACGAGCAGTACTTC. Amino acid sequence: CASSAASGGYEQYF.

This clonotype occurred a few times. This chain connects TRBV9 to TRBJ2-3; TRBD2 is a possible D gene (6 bases). The CDR3 loop spans 15 amino acids. V was clipped by 4 bases and J by 2 bases, with 14 bases between them. The germline V gene has CDR1 SGDLS and CDR2 YYNGEE. The CDR3 region has the DNA TGTGCCAGCAGCTACTATAGCGGTCTCACAGATACGCAGTATTTT. Translated: CASSYYSGLTDTQYF.

Only a few counts were recorded for this clonotype. The chain combines TRBV9 with TRBJ2-7, with 11 bases aligning to TRBD2. The CDR3 has 15 amino acids. The J segment lost 7 bases and the V segment lost 0 bases, leaving 6 bases of the junction unmatched. Looked up from germline, CDR1 is SGDLS and CDR2 is YYNGEE. The CDR3 DNA follows: TGTGCCAGCAGCGTAGATCCCCTAGCGGGAGGAGAGCAGTACTTC. It is translated as CASSVDPLAGGEQYF.

V is TRBV19 and J is TRBJ2-1, with D tentatively TRBD2 (5 bases). This CDR3 has 17 residues. Germline V gene lookup returns CDR1 LNHDA and CDR2 SQIVND (reference sequence). Trimming took 3 bases from V and 0 from J, leaving 15 bases between them. DNA for the CDR3: TGTGCCAGTAGTATCTCGGAGGACTCCCGCTCCTACAATGAGCAGTTCTTC. Protein product: CASSISEDSRSYNEQFF.

The chain combines TRBV29-1 with TRBJ2-3; no firm D call. Germline lookup yields CDR1 SQVTM and CDR2 ANQGSEA. This CDR3 is 11 amino acids long. Between the trimmed V and J ends, which lost 6 bases and 6 bases, there was a span of 10 bases. DNA of the CDR3: TGCAGCGTCCCTGCGGAGGATACGCAGTATTTT. It is translated as CSVPAEDTQYF.

This sequence joins TRBV18 and TRBJ1-2; possibly TRBD1 for D (6 bases). Germline lookup yields CDR1 KGHSH and CDR2 LQKENI. CDR3 length equals 14 residues. The V end lost 3 bases, the J end lost 8 bases, and 16 bases lay between the germline ends. The CDR3: CASSPLDRVTGYTF. The CDR3 DNA follows: TGTGCCAGCTCACCGTTGGACAGAGTAACCGGCTACACCTTC.

This clonotype was found many times. This rearrangement joins TRBV6-1 to TRBJ2-5; 9 bases match TRBD1. The germline CDR1 and CDR2 sequences are MNHNS and SASEGT. Trimming cost V 6 bases and J 5 bases; bases outside gene matches: 7. The length of the CDR3 is 14 residues. CDR3 sequence reads: CASRTGTGKETQYF. The CDR3 DNA follows: TGTGCCAGCAGGACCGGGACAGGGAAGGAGACCCAGTACTTC.

This clonotype was observed a few times. V gene TRBV29-1 combines with J gene TRBJ2-1; D is uncertain. Looked up from germline, CDR1 is SQVTM and CDR2 is ANQGSEA. V was pared by 3 bases and J by 0 bases, with 9 bases between. The CDR3 has 14 amino acids. CDR3 bases: TGCAGCGTTGACGGTTTTGGCTCCTACAATGAGCAGTTCTTC. Translation gives CSVDGFGSYNEQFF.

The table lists this clonotype with a few counts. This chain uses TRBV20-1 with TRBJ2-7; D tentatively fits TRBD1 or TRBD2 (6 bases each). CDR1 DFQATT and CDR2 SNEGSKA come from the germline V gene (reference sequence). The CDR3 is 15 amino acids. V was cut by 6 bases and J by 1 base, with 19 bases left in between. The CDR3 DNA follows: TGCAGTGCCTCCTTTGGGGGCGGGACATCCTACGAGCAGTACTTC. Protein sequence: CSASFGGGTSYEQYF.

This clonotype was recorded at least ten times. V gene TRBV6-6 combines with J gene TRBJ1-1; D is unresolved. V lost 6 bases, J lost 7 bases, and 12 bases lay in between. In germline, CDR1 is MNHNY, CDR2 SVGAGI (reference sequence). CDR3 length: 12 amino acids. The CDR3 region is CASRGSWGEAFF. The CDR3 DNA reads TGTGCCAGCAGAGGCAGCTGGGGTGAAGCTTTCTTT.